This T cell receptor (beta chain) was recovered during a study of long-term antiretroviral therapy in people with HIV. Researchers report immunoSEQ v3.0 was run at survey level. Produced via immunoSEQ multiplex PCR; TCRdb's table is partial and in-frame only. The sample lists under 25,000 clones; about nine tenths were seen once. The junction had 7 bases not matched to a gene; V was cut back by 10 bases and J by 5 bases. Looked up from germline, CDR1 is LNHDA and CDR2 is SQIVND (reference sequence). This CDR3 comprises 13 residues. This specimen was unsorted PBMCs, taken 0.5 years after starting antiretroviral therapy. This sequence joins TRBV19 and TRBJ1-5; 8 bases match TRBD1. This clonotype was sampled from a man aged 35 to 55 with HIV. CDR3 loop: CATKTGEHQPQHF. The DNA of the CDR3 is TGTGCCACCAAGACAGGGGAGCATCAGCCCCAGCATTTT.